This T cell receptor (beta chain) was sequenced in a study of T cells in Graves' hyperthyroidism and ophthalmopathy. Lactation, pregnancy, other autoimmune disease or uncontrolled infection excluded patients. This CDR3 is 12 amino acids long. The V and J ends lost 4 bases and 4 bases respectively, with 7 bases between them. Germline V gene sequence: CDR1 SNHLY, CDR2 FYNNEI. Amplification targeted TCR beta CDR3 regions from RNA transcripts. Primed by the HTBI set, a first-round RT-PCR was run on the TCR CDR3. TCRdb used MiXCR to reprocess the multiplex PCR reads, holding one entry per CDR3 protein. The table shows 800,000 or so distinct CDR3 sequences, with roughly 40% occurring only once. This clonotype occurred many times.

Sequencing was carried out using blood. This TCR came from a man aged 18-30 years with Graves' hyperthyroidism. The genes are TRBV2 and TRBJ1-2, with D uncertain. In nucleotides, the CDR3 is TGTGCCAGCAGTGGTACCTCCTATGGCTACACCTTC. Its protein product is CASSGTSYGYTF.